This T cell receptor (beta chain) was recovered during a study of blood T cell repertoires in COVID-19. Whole-study context: The United States, Italy and Spain provided the acute and convalescent COVID-19 samples.

CDR1 and CDR2 from the germline V gene are LNHNV and YYDKDF (reference sequence). CDR3 length: 16 residues. V was clipped by 4 bases and J by 7 bases; unmatched bases: 14. The method was immunoSEQ multiplex PCR; TCRdb's version includes in-frame clones alone and lacks a portion of them. The table records about 70,000 clones, roughly 74% of them present only once. The clonotype originates from a human donor in a cohort sampled during active COVID-19. The V and J genes are TRBV15 and TRBJ2-7; 9 nucleotides align to TRBD1. Material: peripheral blood. The CDR3 coding sequence is TGTGCCACCAGCAAACGTTCGGGACAGGGTTCGCGAGAGCAGTACTTC. As protein: CATSKRSGQGSREQYF.